This T cell receptor beta chain emerged from a study of beta chain features in type 1 diabetes. The sample holds a few counts of this clone. The antigen is not known. Sequencing targeted expressed TCRB transcripts, as all isolated RNA had been reverse transcribed. Samples of naive, central memory and regulatory T cells yielded a mean of about 3.4 million reads. Clones were sequenced by immunoSEQ multiplex PCR, and TCRdb holds only the in-frame ones, with some missing. The table has 300,000 to 400,000 clones, over 8.5% seen once; the top ten hold around 0.66%. Germline CDR1 reads MNHEY; CDR2 reads SVGAGI. Trimming cost V 3 bases and J 7 bases, with 16 bases left between them. CDR3 size: 14 residues. Whole-study findings and limits: VDJ junctions from type 1 diabetes patients carried fewer insertions and larger deletions. Among all four CD4+ subsets, Type 1 diabetes patients had TCRB CDR3s that were moderately but significantly shorter. Resolution of whether HLA type affects TCRB rearrangement was not achieved here.

The material sequenced was central memory CD4+ T cells from blood. The TCR was taken from a man aged 30 to 45 with type 1 diabetes. V usage is TRBV6-5 and J usage is TRBJ2-7; a weak D match, TRBD2 (6 bases). For the CDR3, the DNA is TGTGCCAGCAGTTATAGCGGAGTGGGCCGGGAGCAGTACTTC. It yields the protein CASSYSGVGREQYF.